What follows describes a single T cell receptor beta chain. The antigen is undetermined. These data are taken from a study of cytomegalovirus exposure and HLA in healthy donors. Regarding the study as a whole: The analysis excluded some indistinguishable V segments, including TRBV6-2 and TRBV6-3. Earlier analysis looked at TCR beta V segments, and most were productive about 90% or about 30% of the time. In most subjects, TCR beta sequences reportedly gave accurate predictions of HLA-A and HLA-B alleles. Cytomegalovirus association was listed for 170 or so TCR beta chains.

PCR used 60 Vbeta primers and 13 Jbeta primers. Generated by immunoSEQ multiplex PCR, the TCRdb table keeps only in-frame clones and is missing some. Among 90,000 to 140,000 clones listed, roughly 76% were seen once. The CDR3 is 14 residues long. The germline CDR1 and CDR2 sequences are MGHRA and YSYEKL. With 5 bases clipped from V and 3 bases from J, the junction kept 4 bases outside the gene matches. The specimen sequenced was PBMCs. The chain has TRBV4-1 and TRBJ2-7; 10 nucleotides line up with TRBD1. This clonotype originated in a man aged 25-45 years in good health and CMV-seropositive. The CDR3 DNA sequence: TGCGCCAGCAGCGCGGGACAGGGGTTCTACGAGCAGTACTTC. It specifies CASSAGQGFYEQYF.